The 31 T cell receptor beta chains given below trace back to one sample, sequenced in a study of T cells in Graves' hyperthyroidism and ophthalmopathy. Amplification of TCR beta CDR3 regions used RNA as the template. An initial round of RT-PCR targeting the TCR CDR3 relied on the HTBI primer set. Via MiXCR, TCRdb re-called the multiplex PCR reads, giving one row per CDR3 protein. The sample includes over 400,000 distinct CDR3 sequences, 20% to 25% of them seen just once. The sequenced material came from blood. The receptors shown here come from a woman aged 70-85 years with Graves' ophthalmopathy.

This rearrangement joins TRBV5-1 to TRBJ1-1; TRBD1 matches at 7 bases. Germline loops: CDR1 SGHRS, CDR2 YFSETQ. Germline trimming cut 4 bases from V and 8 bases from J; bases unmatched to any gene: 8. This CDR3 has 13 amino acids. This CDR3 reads CASSHKGTDEAFF. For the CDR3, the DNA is TGCGCCAGCAGCCACAAGGGGACAGACGAAGCTTTCTTT.

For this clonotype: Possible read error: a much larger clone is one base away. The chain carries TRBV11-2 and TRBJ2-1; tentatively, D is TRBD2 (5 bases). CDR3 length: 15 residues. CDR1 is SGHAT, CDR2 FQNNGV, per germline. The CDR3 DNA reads TGTGCCAGCAGATTAAGAGCGGACTCCTACAATAAGCAGTTCTTC. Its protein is CASRLRADSYNKQFF.

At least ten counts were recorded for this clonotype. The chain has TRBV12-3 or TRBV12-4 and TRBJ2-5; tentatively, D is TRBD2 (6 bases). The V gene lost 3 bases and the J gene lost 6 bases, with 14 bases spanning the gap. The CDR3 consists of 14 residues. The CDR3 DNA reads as TGTGCCAGCAGTTTTTCGGGAGAGGGAAAGACCCAGTACTTC. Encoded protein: CASSFSGEGKTQYF.

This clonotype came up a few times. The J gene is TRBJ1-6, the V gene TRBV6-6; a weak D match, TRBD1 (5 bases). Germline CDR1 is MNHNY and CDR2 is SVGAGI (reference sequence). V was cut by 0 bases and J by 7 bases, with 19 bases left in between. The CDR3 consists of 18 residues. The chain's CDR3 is CASSYSAQGATANSPLHF. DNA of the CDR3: TGTGCCAGCAGTTACTCCGCTCAGGGTGCCACCGCCAATTCACCCCTCCACTTT.

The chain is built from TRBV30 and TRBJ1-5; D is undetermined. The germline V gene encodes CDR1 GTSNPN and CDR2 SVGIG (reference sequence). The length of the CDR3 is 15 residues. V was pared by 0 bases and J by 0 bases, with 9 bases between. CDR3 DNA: TGTGCCTGGAGTGTAGGAGTCTATAGCAATCAGCCCCAGCATTTT. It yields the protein CAWSVGVYSNQPQHF.

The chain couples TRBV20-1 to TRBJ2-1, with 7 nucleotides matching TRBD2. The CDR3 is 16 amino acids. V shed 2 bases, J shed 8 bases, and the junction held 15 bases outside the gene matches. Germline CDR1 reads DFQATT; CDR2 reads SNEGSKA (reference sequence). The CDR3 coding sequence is TGCAGTGCTAGATGGTGGGGGGGAACTAGCACCTATGAGCAGTTCTTC. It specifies CSARWWGGTSTYEQFF.

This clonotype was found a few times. This chain's CDR3 is CASSPGGAGQPQHF. CDR3 DNA: TGTGCCAGCAGCCCGGGGGGGGCCGGTCAGCCCCAGCATTTT. The chain joins TRBV6-1 to TRBJ1-5; D may be TRBD1 (6 bases). V gave up 6 bases and J gave up 6 bases, with 15 bases separating them. The CDR3 length is 14 residues. CDR1 is MNHNS and CDR2 is SASEGT in the germline V gene.

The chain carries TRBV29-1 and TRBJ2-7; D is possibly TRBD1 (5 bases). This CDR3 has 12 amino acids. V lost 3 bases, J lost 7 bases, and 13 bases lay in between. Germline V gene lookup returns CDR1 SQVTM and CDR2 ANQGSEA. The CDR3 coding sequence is TGCAGCGTTGACACAGGATTTGGTGAGCAGTACTTC. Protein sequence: CSVDTGFGEQYF.

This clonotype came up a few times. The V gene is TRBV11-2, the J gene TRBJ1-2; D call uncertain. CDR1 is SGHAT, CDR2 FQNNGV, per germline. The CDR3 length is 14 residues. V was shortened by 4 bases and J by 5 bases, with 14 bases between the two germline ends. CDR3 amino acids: CASSSHREKYGYTF. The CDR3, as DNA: TGTGCCAGCAGCTCTCACCGGGAAAAATATGGCTACACCTTC. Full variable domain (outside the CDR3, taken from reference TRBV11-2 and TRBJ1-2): EAGVAQSPRYKIIEKRQSVAFWCNPISGHATLYWYQQILGQGPKLLIQFQNNGVVDDSQLPKDRFSAERLKGVDSTLKIQPAKLEDSAVYLCASSSHREKYGYTFGSGTRLTVV.

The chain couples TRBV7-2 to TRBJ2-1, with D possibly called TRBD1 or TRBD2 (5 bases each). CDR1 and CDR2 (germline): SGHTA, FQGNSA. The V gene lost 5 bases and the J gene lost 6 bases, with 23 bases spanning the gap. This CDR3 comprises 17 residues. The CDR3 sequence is CASSEEWGFSTINEQFF. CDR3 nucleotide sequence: TGTGCCAGCAGCGAGGAATGGGGGTTTAGTACAATCAATGAGCAGTTCTTC.

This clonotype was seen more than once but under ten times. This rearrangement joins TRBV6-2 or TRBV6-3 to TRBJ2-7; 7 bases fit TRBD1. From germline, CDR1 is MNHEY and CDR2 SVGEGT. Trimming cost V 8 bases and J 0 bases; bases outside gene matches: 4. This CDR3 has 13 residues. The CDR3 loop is CASGRDSSYEQYF. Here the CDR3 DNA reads TGTGCCAGCGGAAGGGACAGCTCCTACGAGCAGTACTTC.

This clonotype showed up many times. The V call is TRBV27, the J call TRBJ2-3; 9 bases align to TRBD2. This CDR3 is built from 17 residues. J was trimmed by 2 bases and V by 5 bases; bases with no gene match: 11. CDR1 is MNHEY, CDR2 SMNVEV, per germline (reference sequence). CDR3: CASSLSSLAGLTDTQYF. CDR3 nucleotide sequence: TGTGCCAGCAGTCTCTCCTCACTAGCGGGCCTCACAGATACGCAGTATTTT.

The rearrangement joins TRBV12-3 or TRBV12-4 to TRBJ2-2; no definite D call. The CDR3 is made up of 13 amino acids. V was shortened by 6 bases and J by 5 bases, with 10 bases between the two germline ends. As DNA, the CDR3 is TGTGCCAGCAGCCCCGGATGGACCGGGGAGCTGTTTTTT. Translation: CASSPGWTGELFF.

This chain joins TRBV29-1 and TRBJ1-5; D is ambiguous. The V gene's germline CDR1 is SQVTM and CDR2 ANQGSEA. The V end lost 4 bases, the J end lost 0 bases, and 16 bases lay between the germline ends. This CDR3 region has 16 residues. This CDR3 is CSVVFREQYSNQPQHF. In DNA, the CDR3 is TGCAGCGTTGTCTTTCGCGAACAATATAGCAATCAGCCCCAGCATTTT.

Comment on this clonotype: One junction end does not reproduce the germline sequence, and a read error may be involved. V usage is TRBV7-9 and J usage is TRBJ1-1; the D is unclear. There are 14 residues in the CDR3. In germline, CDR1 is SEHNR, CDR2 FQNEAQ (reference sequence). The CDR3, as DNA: TGCGCCAGCAGCCAAGGCGGCAGCCTGTTAGAAGCTTTCTTT. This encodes CASSQGGSLLEAFF.

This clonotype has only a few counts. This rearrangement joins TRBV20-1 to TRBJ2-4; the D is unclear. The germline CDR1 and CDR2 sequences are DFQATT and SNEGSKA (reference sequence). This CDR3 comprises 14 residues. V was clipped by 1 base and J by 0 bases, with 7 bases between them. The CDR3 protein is CSARVPVAKNIQYF. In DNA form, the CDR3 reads TGCAGTGCTAGAGTTCCGGTAGCCAAAAACATTCAGTACTTC.

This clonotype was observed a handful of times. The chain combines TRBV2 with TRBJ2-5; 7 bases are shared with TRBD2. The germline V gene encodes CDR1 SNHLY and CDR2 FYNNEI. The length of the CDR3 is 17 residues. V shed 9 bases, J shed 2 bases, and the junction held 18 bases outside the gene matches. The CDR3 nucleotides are TGTGCCAGTGAGCGGGGATCTTTCTCACCGTATCAAGAGACCCAGTACTTC. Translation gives CASERGSFSPYQETQYF.

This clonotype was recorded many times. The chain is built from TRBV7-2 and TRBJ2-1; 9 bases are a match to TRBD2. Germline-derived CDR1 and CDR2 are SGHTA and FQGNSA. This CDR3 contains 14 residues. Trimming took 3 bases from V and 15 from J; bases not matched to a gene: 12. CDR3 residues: CASSFGTSSEEWFF. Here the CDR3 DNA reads TGTGCCAGCAGCTTTGGGACTAGCTCCGAGGAATGGTTCTTC.

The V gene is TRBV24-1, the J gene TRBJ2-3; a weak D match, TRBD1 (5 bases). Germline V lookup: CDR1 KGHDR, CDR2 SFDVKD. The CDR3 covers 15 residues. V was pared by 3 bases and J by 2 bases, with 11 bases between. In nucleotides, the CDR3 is TGTGCCACCAGTGATCCTGGACAAAACACAGATACGCAGTATTTT. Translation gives CATSDPGQNTDTQYF.

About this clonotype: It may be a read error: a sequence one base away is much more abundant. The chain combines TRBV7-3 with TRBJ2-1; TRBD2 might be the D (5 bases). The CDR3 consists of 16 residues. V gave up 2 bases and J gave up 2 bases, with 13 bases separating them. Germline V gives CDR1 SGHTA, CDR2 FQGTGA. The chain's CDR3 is CASSLFGVETYNEQFF. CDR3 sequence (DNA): TGTGCCAGCAGCTTATTCGGGGTCGAGACCTACAATGAGCAGTTCTTC.

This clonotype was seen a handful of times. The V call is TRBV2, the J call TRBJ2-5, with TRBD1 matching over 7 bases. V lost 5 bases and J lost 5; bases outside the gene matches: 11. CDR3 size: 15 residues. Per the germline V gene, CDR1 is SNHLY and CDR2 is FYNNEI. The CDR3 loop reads CASSPRRARGETQYF. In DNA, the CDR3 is TGTGCCAGCAGTCCCCGTCGGGCCAGGGGGGAGACCCAGTACTTC.

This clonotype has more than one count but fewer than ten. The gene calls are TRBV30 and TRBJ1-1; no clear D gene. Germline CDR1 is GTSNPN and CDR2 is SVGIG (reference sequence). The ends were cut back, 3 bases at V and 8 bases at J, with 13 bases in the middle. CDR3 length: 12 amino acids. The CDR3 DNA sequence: TGTGCCTGGAGCCCCTGGCCGCAAGAAGCTTTCTTT. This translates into CAWSPWPQEAFF.

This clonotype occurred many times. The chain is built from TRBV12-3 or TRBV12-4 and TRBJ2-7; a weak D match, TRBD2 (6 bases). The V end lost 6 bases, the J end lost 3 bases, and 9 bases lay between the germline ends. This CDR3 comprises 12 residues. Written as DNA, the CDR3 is TGTGCCAGCAGACGGGAGTACTACGAGCAGTACTTC. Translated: CASRREYYEQYF.

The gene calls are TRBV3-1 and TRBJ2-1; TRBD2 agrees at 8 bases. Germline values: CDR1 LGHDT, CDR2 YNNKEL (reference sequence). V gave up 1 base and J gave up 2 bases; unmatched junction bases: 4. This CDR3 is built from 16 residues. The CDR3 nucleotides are TGTGCCAGCAGCCAAGCGGCGGGGGGCACCTACAATGAGCAGTTCTTC. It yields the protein CASSQAAGGTYNEQFF.

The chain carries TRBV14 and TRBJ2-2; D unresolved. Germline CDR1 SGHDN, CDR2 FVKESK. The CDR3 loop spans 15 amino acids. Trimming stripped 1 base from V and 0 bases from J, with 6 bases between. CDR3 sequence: CASSQVTSNTGELFF. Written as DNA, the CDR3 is TGTGCCAGCAGCCAAGTCACCTCGAACACCGGGGAGCTGTTTTTT.

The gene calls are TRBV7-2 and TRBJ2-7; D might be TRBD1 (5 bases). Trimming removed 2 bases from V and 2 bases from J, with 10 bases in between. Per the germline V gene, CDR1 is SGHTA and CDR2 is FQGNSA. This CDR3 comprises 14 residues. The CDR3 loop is CASSLKGPTYEQYF. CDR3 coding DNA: TGTGCCAGCAGCTTAAAGGGGCCCACCTACGAGCAGTACTTC.

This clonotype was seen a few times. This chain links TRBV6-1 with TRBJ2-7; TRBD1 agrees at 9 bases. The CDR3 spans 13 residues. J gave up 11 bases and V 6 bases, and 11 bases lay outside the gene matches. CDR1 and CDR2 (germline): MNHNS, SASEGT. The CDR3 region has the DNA TGTGCCAGCAGCTTGATCGGACAGGGGAGAGAGTACTTC. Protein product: CASSLIGQGREYF.

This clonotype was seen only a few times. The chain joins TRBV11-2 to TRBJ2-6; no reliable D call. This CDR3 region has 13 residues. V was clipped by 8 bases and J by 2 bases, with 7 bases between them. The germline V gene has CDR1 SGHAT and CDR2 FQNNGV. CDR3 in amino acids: CASRATGANVLTF. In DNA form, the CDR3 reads TGTGCCAGCCGAGCGACTGGGGCCAACGTCCTGACTTTC. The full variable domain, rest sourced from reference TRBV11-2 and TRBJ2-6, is EAGVAQSPRYKIIEKRQSVAFWCNPISGHATLYWYQQILGQGPKLLIQFQNNGVVDDSQLPKDRFSAERLKGVDSTLKIQPAKLEDSAVYLCASRATGANVLTFGAGSRLTVL.

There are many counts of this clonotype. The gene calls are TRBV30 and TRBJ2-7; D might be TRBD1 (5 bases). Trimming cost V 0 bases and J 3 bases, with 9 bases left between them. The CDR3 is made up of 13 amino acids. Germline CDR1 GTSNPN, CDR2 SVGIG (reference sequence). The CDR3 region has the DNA TGTGCCTGGAGTGTAGGCCAGGGCTACGAGCAGTACTTC. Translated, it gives CAWSVGQGYEQYF.

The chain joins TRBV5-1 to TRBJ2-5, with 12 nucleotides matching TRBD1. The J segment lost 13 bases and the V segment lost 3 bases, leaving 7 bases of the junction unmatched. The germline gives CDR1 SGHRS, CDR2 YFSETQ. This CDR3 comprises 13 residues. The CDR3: CASSSPGQGAPYF. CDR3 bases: TGCGCCAGCAGCTCACCGGGACAGGGGGCTCCGTACTTC.

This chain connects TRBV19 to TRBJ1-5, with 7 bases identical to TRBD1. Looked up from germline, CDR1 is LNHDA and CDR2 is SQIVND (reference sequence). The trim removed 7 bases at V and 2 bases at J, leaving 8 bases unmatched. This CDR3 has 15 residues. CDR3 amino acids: CASISTGPGNQPQHF. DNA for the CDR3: TGTGCCAGTATCTCGACAGGGCCTGGCAATCAGCCCCAGCATTTT.